Below, 23 T cell receptor beta chains from the same sample are listed, as sequenced in a study of cytomegalovirus exposure and HLA in healthy donors (dated by TCRdb to the late 2010s). Receptors were amplified or captured by the immunoSEQ multiplex PCR assay. The table comes from immuneACCESS by way of TCRdb, which keeps in-frame sequences with V and J called. Part of the clones is missing from these tables; in studies checked, under half for an unresolved V gene and the rest for unknown reasons. The table for this sample lists 150,000 to 200,000 clones; about 82% of them were counted only once. Of the sample, around 2.5% is held by the ten largest clones. Sequenced material: PBMCs. The receptors were gathered from a man in his thirties or forties in good health and CMV-seropositive.

The gene calls are TRBV4-3 and TRBJ2-3; TRBD2 matches at 8 bases. The germline V gene has CDR1 LGHNA and CDR2 YSLEER. The CDR3 is 17 residues long. After removal of 0 bases from V and 0 bases from J, the junction contained 5 bases not matched to a gene. CDR3 DNA: TGCGCCAGCAGCCAAGAGGGACTAGGGGACAGCACAGATACGCAGTATTTT. It encodes CASSQEGLGDSTDTQYF.

The rearrangement joins TRBV5-1 to TRBJ2-3, with TRBD2 matching 11 bases. Germline loops: CDR1 SGHRS, CDR2 YFSETQ. The ends lost 4 bases at V and 2 bases at J; junction bases unmatched: 3. This CDR3 comprises 15 residues. In nucleotides, the CDR3 is TGCGCCAGCAGCCCGGGACTAGCGGTCACAGATACGCAGTATTTT. Protein product: CASSPGLAVTDTQYF.

The chain employs TRBV16 and TRBJ1-1; D call uncertain. The V and J ends lost 1 base and 0 bases respectively, with 12 bases between them. This CDR3 spans 16 amino acids. The germline V gene encodes CDR1 KGHSY and CDR2 FQNENV. The CDR3 loop is CASSQYRPGLNTEAFF. The CDR3 nucleotides read TGTGCCAGCAGCCAATACCGACCGGGTTTGAACACTGAAGCTTTCTTT.

The chain joins TRBV10-3 to TRBJ2-3; 9 bases are shared with TRBD2. The CDR3 spans 15 residues. CDR1 and CDR2 (germline): ENHRY, SYGVKD. Trimming took 6 bases from V and 6 from J; bases not matched to a gene: 10. The CDR3 spells CAISPPRGGGDTQYF. CDR3 bases: TGTGCCATCAGCCCCCCGCGGGGGGGCGGCGATACGCAGTATTTT.

The J gene is TRBJ1-4, the V gene TRBV30; tentative D call: TRBD1 (6 bases). The CDR3 consists of 12 residues. Germline-derived CDR1 and CDR2 are GTSNPN and SVGIG (reference sequence). Trimming cost V 0 bases and J 7 bases, with 6 bases left between them. The CDR3 sequence is CAWSVQGEKLFF. The DNA of the CDR3 is TGTGCCTGGAGTGTACAGGGTGAAAAACTGTTTTTT.

The chain recombines TRBV29-1 with TRBJ2-2; D might be TRBD1 (6 bases). With 4 bases removed from V and 3 bases from J, the gap between germline ends came to 15 bases. Germline-derived CDR1 and CDR2 are SQVTM and ANQGSEA. The CDR3 has 15 amino acids. The CDR3 DNA sequence: TGCAGCGTTGGGTTCCCAGGGGTCGACACCGGGGAGCTGTTTTTT. Translated, it gives CSVGFPGVDTGELFF.

For this clone: A read error may account for a junction end that differs from germline. The chain combines TRBV7-8 with TRBJ1-4, with TRBD1 identical over 7 bases. Germline V CDR1 and CDR2: SGHVS, FQNEAQ. The CDR3 has 12 amino acids. As DNA, the CDR3 is TGTGCCAGCAGCTTAGTAACCGGGACAGCGCTGTTT. As protein: CASSLVTGTALF.

For the CDR3, the DNA is TGCAGCGTGGAATGGGACAGGCAACCTTCCTACGAGCAGTACTTC. Protein: CSVEWDRQPSYEQYF. V usage is TRBV29-1 and J usage is TRBJ2-7; the match to TRBD1 covers 8 bases. Germline V gene sequence: CDR1 SQVTM, CDR2 ANQGSEA. This CDR3 comprises 15 residues. V was clipped by 6 bases and J by 1 base; unmatched bases: 11.

The rearrangement uses TRBV5-1 and TRBJ2-1; D is uncertain. This CDR3 is 14 amino acids long. The germline gives CDR1 SGHRS, CDR2 YFSETQ. V lost 5 bases to trimming and J lost 7 bases, with 16 bases between them. The CDR3 DNA follows: TGCGCCAGCAGGGTTTTGGCGCTACTAAATGAGCAGTTCTTC. Encoded protein: CASRVLALLNEQFF.

V and J are TRBV18 and TRBJ1-2, with D uncertain. V lost 3 bases and J lost 9, with 26 bases in between. The CDR3 has 17 residues. From germline, CDR1 is KGHSH and CDR2 LQKENI. Here the CDR3 reads CASSPASRSRYSGSYTF. DNA for the CDR3: TGTGCCAGCTCACCGGCGAGCCGCTCTCGATACTCCGGGAGCTACACCTTC.

This chain joins TRBV6-1 and TRBJ1-6; maybe TRBD1 (6 bases). Germline-derived CDR1 and CDR2 are MNHNS and SASEGT. Trimming left V 7 bases short and J 9 bases short, with 16 bases between. The CDR3 is made up of 14 amino acids. The CDR3 sequence is CASILTGNLSPLHF. DNA of the CDR3: TGTGCCAGCATATTAACAGGGAACCTTTCACCCCTCCACTTT.

The chain has TRBV27 and TRBJ1-5, with 9 nucleotides matching TRBD1. V lost 5 bases to trimming and J lost 6 bases; unmatched junction nucleotides: 5. The length of the CDR3 is 14 residues. Germline CDR1 reads MNHEY; CDR2 reads SMNVEV (reference sequence). CDR3 in amino acids: CASSPTGGGQPQHF. The CDR3 nucleotides are TGTGCCAGCAGTCCCACAGGGGGCGGTCAGCCCCAGCATTTT.

The CDR3: CAIIGDRGPEAFF. For the CDR3, the DNA is TGTGCCATCATCGGGGACAGGGGGCCTGAAGCTTTCTTT. The V gene is TRBV10-3, the J gene TRBJ1-1, with TRBD1 matching over 12 bases. Germline V CDR1 and CDR2: ENHRY, SYGVKD. The CDR3 loop spans 13 amino acids. V gave up 7 bases and J gave up 6 bases; unmatched junction bases: 3.

The genes are TRBV9 and TRBJ2-1; D is perhaps TRBD1 (6 bases). V was shortened by 3 bases and J by 3 bases, with 13 bases between the two germline ends. Germline-derived CDR1 and CDR2 are SGDLS and YYNGEE. The CDR3 has 15 residues. The CDR3 protein is CASSASGAFYNEQFF. The CDR3 nucleotides are TGTGCCAGCAGCGCCTCAGGGGCTTTCTACAATGAGCAGTTCTTC. Full variable domain (rest looked up from reference TRBV9 and TRBJ2-1): DSGVTQTPKHLITATGQRVTLRCSPRSGDLSVYWYQQSLDQGLQFLIQYYNGEERAKGNILERFSAQQFPDLHSELNLSSLELGDSALYFCASSASGAFYNEQFFGPGTRLTVL.

The chain joins TRBV6-6 to TRBJ2-3, with a tentative D call TRBD1 (6 bases). Germline V gene data show CDR1 as MNHNY and CDR2 as SVGAGI (reference sequence). Between the trimmed V and J ends, which lost 4 bases and 2 bases, there was a span of 10 bases. The CDR3 runs to 14 residues. The chain's CDR3 is CASSSTGPTDTQYF. The CDR3 DNA reads TGTGCCAGCAGTTCGACAGGCCCCACAGATACGCAGTATTTT.

This clone was detected a few times. Other DNA sequences in this specimen translate into the identical CDR3. The genes are TRBV18 and TRBJ2-7; D perhaps matches TRBD2 (5 bases). V lost 0 bases, J lost 3 bases, and 6 bases lay in between. This CDR3 region has 13 residues. Germline-derived CDR1 and CDR2 are KGHSH and LQKENI. The CDR3: CASSPPGSYEQYF. Written as DNA, the CDR3 is TGTGCCAGCTCACCACCGGGGAGCTACGAGCAGTACTTC.

To note about this clone: Other nucleotide sequences from this sample produce the same CDR3. This chain uses TRBV9 with TRBJ2-3, with 9 bases fitting TRBD2. This CDR3 region has 15 residues. Germline CDR1 SGDLS, CDR2 YYNGEE. V shed 0 bases, J shed 1 base, and the junction held 0 bases outside the gene matches. Here the CDR3 reads CASSVGTSGTDTQYF. CDR3 sequence (DNA): TGTGCCAGCAGCGTAGGGACTAGCGGCACAGATACGCAGTATTTT.

This chain joins TRBV7-6 and TRBJ1-4, with D possibly being TRBD1 (6 bases). CDR1 SGHVS and CDR2 FNYEAQ come from the germline V gene. The CDR3 consists of 16 residues. V lost 2 bases to trimming and J lost 5 bases, with 15 bases between them. CDR3 residues: CASSLRGGGLNEKLFF. CDR3 bases: TGTGCCAGCAGCTTACGAGGCGGGGGGCTGAATGAAAAACTGTTTTTT. Based on the CDR3 plus reference TRBV7-6 and TRBJ1-4, the full variable domain is GAGVSQSPRYKVTKRGQDVALRCDPISGHVSLYWYRQALGQGPEFLTYFNYEAQQDKSGLPNDRFSAERPEGSISTLTIQRTEQRDSAMYRCASSLRGGGLNEKLFFGSGTQLSVL.

This clone has more than one count but fewer than ten. The chain couples TRBV7-6 to TRBJ1-6; no clear D. The germline V gene encodes CDR1 SGHVS and CDR2 FNYEAQ. CDR3 length: 13 residues. Trimming took off 6 bases at V and 7 bases at J, with 10 bases between the two ends. CDR3 region: CASSSDGNSPLHF. Written as DNA, the CDR3 is TGTGCCAGCAGTAGCGACGGGAATTCACCCCTCCACTTT. Full variable domain (outside the CDR3, taken from reference TRBV7-6 and TRBJ1-6): GAGVSQSPRYKVTKRGQDVALRCDPISGHVSLYWYRQALGQGPEFLTYFNYEAQQDKSGLPNDRFSAERPEGSISTLTIQRTEQRDSAMYRCASSSDGNSPLHFGNGTRLTVT.

V gene TRBV4-1 combines with J gene TRBJ2-7; 11 bases line up with TRBD2. The CDR3 totals 17 residues. CDR1 is MGHRA, CDR2 YSYEKL, per germline. V gave up 1 base and J gave up 4 bases; unmatched junction bases: 9. DNA for the CDR3: TGCGCCAGCAGCCAAGTCGTCCCTAGCGGGGGGACGTACGAGCAGTACTTC. This gives the protein CASSQVVPSGGTYEQYF.

This sequence joins TRBV7-2 and TRBJ1-5; no definite D call. The CDR3 sequence is 13 residues long. Trimming left V 2 bases short and J 13 bases short, with 15 bases between. The germline CDR1 and CDR2 sequences are SGHTA and FQGNSA. Written as DNA, the CDR3 is TGTGCCAGCAGCTTAACCTCACTGTGGGCTCAGCATTTT. This codes for CASSLTSLWAQHF. Variable domain in full (rest from reference TRBV7-2 and TRBJ1-5): GAGVSQSPSNKVTEKGKDVELRCDPISGHTALYWYRQSLGQGLEFLIYFQGNSAPDKSGLPSDRFSAERTGGSVSTLTIQRTQQEDSAVYLCASSLTSLWAQHFGDGTRLSIL.

The chain joins TRBV7-8 to TRBJ2-3, with D tentatively TRBD1 (6 bases). Trimming pared 1 base from V and 2 bases from J, leaving 19 bases between. CDR3 length: 18 amino acids. Per the germline V gene, CDR1 is SGHVS and CDR2 is FQNEAQ. The CDR3 sequence is CASSLGGTSKGNTDTQYF. The CDR3 region has the DNA TGTGCCAGCAGCTTAGGGGGGACATCAAAAGGCAACACAGATACGCAGTATTTT.

V is TRBV5-4 and J is TRBJ1-6; TRBD1 is a possible D gene (5 bases). The CDR3 loop spans 13 amino acids. V was shortened by 3 bases and J by 8 bases, with 9 bases between the two germline ends. Per germline, CDR1 SGHNT and CDR2 YYREEE (reference sequence). In nucleotides, the CDR3 is TGTGCCAGCAGCTCGCAGACAGATTCACCCCTCCACTTT. This encodes CASSSQTDSPLHF.